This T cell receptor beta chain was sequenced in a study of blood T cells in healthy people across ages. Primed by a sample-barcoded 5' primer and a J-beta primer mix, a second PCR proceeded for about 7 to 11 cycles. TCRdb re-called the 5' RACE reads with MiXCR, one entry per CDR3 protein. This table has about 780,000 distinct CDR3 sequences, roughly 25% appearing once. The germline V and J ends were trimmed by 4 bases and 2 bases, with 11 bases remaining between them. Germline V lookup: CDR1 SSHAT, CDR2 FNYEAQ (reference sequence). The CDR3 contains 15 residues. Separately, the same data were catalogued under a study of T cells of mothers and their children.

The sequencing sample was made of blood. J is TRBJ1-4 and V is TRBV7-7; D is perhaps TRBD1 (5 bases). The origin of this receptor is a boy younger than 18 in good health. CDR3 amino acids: CASSSGTGTNEKLFF. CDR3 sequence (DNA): TGTGCCAGCAGCTCAGGGACGGGTACTAATGAAAAACTGTTTTTT.